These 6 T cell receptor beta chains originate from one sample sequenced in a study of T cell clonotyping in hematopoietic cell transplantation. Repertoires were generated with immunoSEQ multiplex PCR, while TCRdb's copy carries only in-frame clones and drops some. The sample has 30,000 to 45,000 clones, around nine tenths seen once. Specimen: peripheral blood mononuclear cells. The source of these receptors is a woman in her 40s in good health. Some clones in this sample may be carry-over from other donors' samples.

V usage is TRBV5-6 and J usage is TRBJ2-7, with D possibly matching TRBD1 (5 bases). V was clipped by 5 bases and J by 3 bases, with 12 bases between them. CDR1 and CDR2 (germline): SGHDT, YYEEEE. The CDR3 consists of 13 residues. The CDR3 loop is CASSSTADYEQYF. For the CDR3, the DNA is TGTGCCAGCAGTTCGACAGCAGACTACGAGCAGTACTTC.

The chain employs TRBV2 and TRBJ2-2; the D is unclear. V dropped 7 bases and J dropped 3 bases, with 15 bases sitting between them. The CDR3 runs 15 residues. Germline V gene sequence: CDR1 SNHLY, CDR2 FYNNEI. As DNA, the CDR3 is TGTGCCAGCAACCCCGATCGCACTTACACCGGGGAGCTGTTTTTT. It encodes CASNPDRTYTGELFF.

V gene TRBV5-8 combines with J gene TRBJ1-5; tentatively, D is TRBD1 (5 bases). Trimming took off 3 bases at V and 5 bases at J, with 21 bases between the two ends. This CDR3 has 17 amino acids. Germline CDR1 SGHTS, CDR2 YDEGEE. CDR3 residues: CASSSQPGSTVHQPQHF. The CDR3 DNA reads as TGTGCCAGCAGCTCACAACCGGGTTCGACAGTACATCAGCCCCAGCATTTT. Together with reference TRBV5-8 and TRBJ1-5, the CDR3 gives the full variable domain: EAGVTQSPTHLIKTRGQQATLRCSPISGHTSVYWYQQALGLGLQFLLWYDEGEERNRGNFPPRFSGRQFPNYSSELNVNALELEDSALYLCASSSQPGSTVHQPQHFGDGTRLSIL.

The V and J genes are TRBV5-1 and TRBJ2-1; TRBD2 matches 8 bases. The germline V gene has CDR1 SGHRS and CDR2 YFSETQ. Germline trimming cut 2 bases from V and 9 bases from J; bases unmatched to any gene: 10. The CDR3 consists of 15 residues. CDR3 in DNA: TGCGCCAGCAGCTTTACAGCGGGAGAGTTTGGTGAGCAGTTCTTC. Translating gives CASSFTAGEFGEQFF.

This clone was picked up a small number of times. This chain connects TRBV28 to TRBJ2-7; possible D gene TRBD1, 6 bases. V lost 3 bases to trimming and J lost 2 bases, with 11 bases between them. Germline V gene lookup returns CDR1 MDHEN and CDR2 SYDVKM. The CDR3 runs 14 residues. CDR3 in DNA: TGTGCCAGCAGTTTTTGGGACACTACCTACGAGCAGTACTTC. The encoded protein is CASSFWDTTYEQYF.

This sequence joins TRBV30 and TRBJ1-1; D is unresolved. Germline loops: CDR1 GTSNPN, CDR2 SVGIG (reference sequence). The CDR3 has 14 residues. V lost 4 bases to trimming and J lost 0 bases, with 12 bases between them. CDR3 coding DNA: TGTGCCTGGACCCCCGAACGCATGAACACTGAAGCTTTCTTT. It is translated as CAWTPERMNTEAFF.